The 8 T cell receptor beta chains in this list originate from one sample, sequenced in a study of STAT3 mutations in large granular lymphocyte leukemia. These receptors' targets are unknown. The protocol was immunoSEQ multiplex PCR, while the TCRdb copy is restricted to in-frame clones and leaves out a portion. The data hold 40,000 to 50,000 clones, with roughly three quarters observed a single time. General observations from the study: Every T-LGLL patient had at least one immunodominant TCRbeta clonotype.

The sample was PBMCs. These TCRs come from a human donor with T large granular lymphocyte leukemia. Some clones in this sample may be carry-over from other donors' samples.

The chain couples TRBV5-4 to TRBJ1-1; D might be TRBD1 (5 bases). V was clipped by 2 bases and J by 1 base, with 12 bases between them. Germline loops: CDR1 SGHNT, CDR2 YYREEE (reference sequence). The CDR3 covers 15 residues. CDR3: CASSFTGARNTEAFF. As DNA, the CDR3 is TGTGCCAGCAGCTTTACCGGGGCCCGGAACACTGAAGCTTTCTTT.

CDR3 sequence reads: CATAVWGNQPQHF. CDR3 nucleotide sequence: TGTGCCACCGCCGTATGGGGCAATCAGCCCCAGCATTTT. V is TRBV15 and J is TRBJ1-5, with D uncertain. This CDR3 is 13 amino acids long. V gave up 8 bases and J gave up 2 bases, with 10 bases separating them. Germline CDR1 and CDR2: LNHNV and YYDKDF (reference sequence).

This chain joins TRBV27 and TRBJ2-7, with TRBD1 as a possible D gene (5 bases). CDR3 length equals 13 residues. Trimming removed 3 bases from V and 3 bases from J, with 9 bases in between. CDR1 and CDR2 from the germline V gene are MNHEY and SMNVEV (reference sequence). CDR3 sequence: CASSLRQGYEQYF. The CDR3 DNA sequence: TGTGCCAGCAGTTTGAGGCAGGGCTACGAGCAGTACTTC.

This chain joins TRBV27 and TRBJ2-7; 7 bases match TRBD2. V trimming: 8 bases; J trimming: 3 bases; junction bases outside the gene matches: 7. Germline V CDR1 and CDR2: MNHEY, SMNVEV (reference sequence). The CDR3 is made up of 13 amino acids. CDR3 sequence: CASLPQRGYEQYV. Here the CDR3 DNA reads TGTGCCAGCCTCCCCCAGCGGGGCTACGAGCAGTACGTC.

This clone is medium-sized in the sample. This chain uses TRBV30 with TRBJ1-2, with D unresolved. Germline CDR1 and CDR2: GTSNPN and SVGIG (reference sequence). The V and J ends lost 3 bases and 5 bases respectively, with 10 bases between them. The CDR3 covers 12 residues. Here the CDR3 reads CAWSVGRYGYTF. The DNA for the CDR3 is TGTGCCTGGAGCGTAGGACGGTATGGCTACACCTTC.

In this sample, this clone turned up many times. The CDR3 region is CASSPGETSTDTQYF. The CDR3 DNA reads TGTGCCAGCAGCCCTGGGGAGACTAGCACAGATACGCAGTATTTT. This chain joins TRBV9 and TRBJ2-3, with a tentative D call TRBD2 (5 bases). Germline V gives CDR1 SGDLS, CDR2 YYNGEE. The CDR3 is 15 residues long. V shed 4 bases and J shed 0 bases, with 12 bases lying between them.

The chain is built from TRBV5-1 and TRBJ2-5; maybe TRBD2 (5 bases). Germline lookup yields CDR1 SGHRS and CDR2 YFSETQ. The CDR3 runs to 11 residues. Trimming removed 4 bases from V and 5 bases from J, with 6 bases in between. The CDR3 here is CASSPGETQYF. In DNA, the CDR3 is TGCGCCAGCAGCCCGGGGGAGACCCAGTACTTC.

The chain links TRBV9 to TRBJ2-5; TRBD1 agrees at 8 bases. The trim removed 4 bases at V and 2 bases at J, leaving 4 bases unmatched. The V gene's germline CDR1 is SGDLS and CDR2 YYNGEE. This CDR3 has 14 residues. As DNA, the CDR3 is TGTGCCAGCAGCCCATGGGACAGGCAAGAGACCCAGTACTTC. It encodes CASSPWDRQETQYF.